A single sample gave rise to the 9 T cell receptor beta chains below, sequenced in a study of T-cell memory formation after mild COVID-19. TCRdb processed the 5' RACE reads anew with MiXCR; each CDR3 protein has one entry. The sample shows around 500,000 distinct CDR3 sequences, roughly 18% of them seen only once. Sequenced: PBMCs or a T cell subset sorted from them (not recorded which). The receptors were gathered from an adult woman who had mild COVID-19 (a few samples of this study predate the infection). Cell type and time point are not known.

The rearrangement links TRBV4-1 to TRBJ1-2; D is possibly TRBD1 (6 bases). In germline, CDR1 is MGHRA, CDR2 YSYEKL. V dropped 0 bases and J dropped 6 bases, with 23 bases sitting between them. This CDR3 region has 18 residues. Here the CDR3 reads CASSQDQYGGTPSHGYTF. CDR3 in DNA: TGCGCCAGCAGCCAAGATCAATATGGCGGGACACCCTCGCATGGCTACACCTTC.

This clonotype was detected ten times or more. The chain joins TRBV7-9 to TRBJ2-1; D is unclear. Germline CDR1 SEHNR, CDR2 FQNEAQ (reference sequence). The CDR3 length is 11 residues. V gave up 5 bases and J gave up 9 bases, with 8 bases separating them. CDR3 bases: TGTGCCAGCAGCGCCTGGGGTGAGCAGTTCTTC. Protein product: CASSAWGEQFF.

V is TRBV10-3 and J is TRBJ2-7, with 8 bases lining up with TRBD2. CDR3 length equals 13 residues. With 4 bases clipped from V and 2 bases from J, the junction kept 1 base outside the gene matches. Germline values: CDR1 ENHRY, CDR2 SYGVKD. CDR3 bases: TGTGCCATCAGTGCAGCGGGGGCCTACGAGCAGTACTTC. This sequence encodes CAISAAGAYEQYF.

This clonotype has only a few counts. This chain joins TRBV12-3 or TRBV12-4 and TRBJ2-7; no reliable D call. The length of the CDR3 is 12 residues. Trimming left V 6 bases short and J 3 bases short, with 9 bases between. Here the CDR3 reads CASSYGNYEQYF. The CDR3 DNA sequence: TGTGCCAGCAGCTATGGGAACTACGAGCAGTACTTC.

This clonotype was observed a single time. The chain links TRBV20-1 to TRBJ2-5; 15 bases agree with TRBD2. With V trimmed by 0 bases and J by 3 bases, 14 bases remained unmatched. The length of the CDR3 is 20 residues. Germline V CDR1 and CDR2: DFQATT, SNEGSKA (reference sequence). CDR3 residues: CSARDSPRTSGRAVEETQYF. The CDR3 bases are TGCAGTGCTAGAGATTCCCCTCGGACTAGCGGGAGGGCCGTCGAAGAGACCCAGTACTTC.

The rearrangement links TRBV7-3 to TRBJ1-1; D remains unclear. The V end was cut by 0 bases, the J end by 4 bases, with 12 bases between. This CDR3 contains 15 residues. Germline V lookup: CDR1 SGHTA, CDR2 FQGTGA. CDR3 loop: CASSLTLSPATEAFF. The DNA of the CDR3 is TGTGCCAGCAGCTTAACCCTCTCCCCCGCCACTGAAGCTTTCTTT. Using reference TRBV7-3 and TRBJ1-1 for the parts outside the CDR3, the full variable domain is GAGVSQTPSNKVTEKGKYVELRCDPISGHTALYWYRQSLGQGPEFLIYFQGTGAADDSGLPNDRFFAVRPEGSVSTLKIQRTERGDSAVYLCASSLTLSPATEAFFGQGTRLTVV.

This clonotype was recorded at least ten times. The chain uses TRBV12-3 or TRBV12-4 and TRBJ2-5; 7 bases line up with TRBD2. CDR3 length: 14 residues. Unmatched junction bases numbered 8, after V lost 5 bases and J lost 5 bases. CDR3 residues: CASSPGLPLETQYF. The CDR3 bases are TGTGCCAGCAGTCCGGGACTACCCTTGGAGACCCAGTACTTC.

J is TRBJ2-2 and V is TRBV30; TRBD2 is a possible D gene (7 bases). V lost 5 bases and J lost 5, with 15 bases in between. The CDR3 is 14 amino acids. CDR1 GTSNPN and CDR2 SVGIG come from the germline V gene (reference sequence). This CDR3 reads CAWGRGIRTGELFF. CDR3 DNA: TGTGCCTGGGGGAGGGGGATCAGGACCGGGGAGCTGTTTTTT.

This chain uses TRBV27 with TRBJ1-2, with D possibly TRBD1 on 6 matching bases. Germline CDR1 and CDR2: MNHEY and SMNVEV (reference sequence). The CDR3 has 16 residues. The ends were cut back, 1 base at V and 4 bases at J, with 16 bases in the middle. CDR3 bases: TGTGCCAGCAGTTTATATGCTACAGGGAGCACCTATGGCTACACCTTC. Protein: CASSLYATGSTYGYTF.